The rows below give T cell receptor beta chains drawn from one sample of a study of ipilimumab plus nivolumab after autologous stem cell transplantation. Clones were read by immunoSEQ multiplex PCR, and TCRdb kept only the in-frame ones, dropping some. Of 15,000 to 20,000 clones listed, over 60% were seen once; the top ten hold about 20%. The specimen was PBMCs, collected in a trial of ipilimumab plus nivolumab as post-transplant consolidation. Receptors originate from a male donor with diffuse large B-cell lymphoma. Both conserved end residues are part of each CDR3. The order of the fields is clone size, D gene, V gene, J gene, CDR3 length, CDR3 protein, CDR3 DNA. A D gene is named only where the DNA matches it firmly. Not all rows give a size; the values are once, few, many and, for expanded clones, a class.

-	-	TRBV14	TRBJ2-7	15	CASSQEWTEPYEQYF	TGTGCCAGCAGCCAAGAATGGACTGAACCTTACGAGCAGTACTTC
-	-	TRBV18	TRBJ1-6	13	CASSPDVYSPLHF	TGTGCCAGCTCACCAGACGTGTATTCACCCCTCCACTTT
many	TRBD2	TRBV29-1	TRBJ2-7	12	CSVAGDSYEQYF	TGCAGCGTCGCGGGGGACTCCTACGAGCAGTACTTC
-	-	TRBV6-4	TRBJ2-2	13	CASSDSDTGELFF	TGTGCCAGCAGTGACTCAGACACCGGGGAGCTGTTTTTT
-	TRBD1	TRBV10-2	TRBJ2-5	13	CASSPGQQETQYF	TGCGCCAGCAGTCCGGGACAGCAAGAGACCCAGTACTTC
-	TRBD2	TRBV4-1	TRBJ2-3	19	CASSQDLLAGRVFTDTQYF	TGCGCCAGCAGCCAAGATCTCCTAGCCGGGAGGGTCTTCACAGATACGCAGTATTTT
-	-	TRBV28	TRBJ1-5	12	CASSATPQPQHF	TGTGCCAGCAGTGCGACACCTCAGCCCCAGCATTTT
-	-	TRBV4-1	TRBJ1-5	15	CASSQEGRDNQPQHF	TGCGCCAGCAGCCAAGAGGGCAGGGACAATCAGCCCCAGCATTTT
-	-	TRBV2	TRBJ1-1	12	CASTSGSGKAFF	TGTGCCAGCACTTCTGGGAGCGGGAAAGCTTTCTTT
-	-	TRBV2	TRBJ2-3	13	CASSLEVADTQYF	TGTGCCAGCAGCCTAGAGGTTGCAGATACGCAGTATTTT
-	TRBD2	TRBV4-2	TRBJ2-7	16	CASSPAGTSASYEQYF	TGTGCCAGCAGCCCCGCCGGGACTAGCGCGTCCTACGAGCAGTACTTC
-	TRBD1	TRBV30	TRBJ2-7	12	CASWTGGYEQYF	TGTGCCTCCTGGACAGGGGGCTACGAGCAGTACTTC
few	-	TRBV4-1	TRBJ1-4	16	CASSQAGSSTNEKLFF	TGCGCCAGCAGCCAAGCAGGTAGCTCAACTAATGAAAAACTGTTTTTT
-	-	TRBV27	TRBJ2-1	14	CASRREAAYNEQFF	TGTGCCAGCAGGAGGGAAGCGGCTTACAATGAGCAGTTCTTC
medium-sized	-	TRBV7-3	TRBJ2-5	15	CASSPWGGVQETQYF	TGTGCCAGCAGCCCCTGGGGGGGCGTCCAAGAGACCCAGTACTTC
-	TRBD2	TRBV27	TRBJ2-7	19	CASSSPWRGLAGGGPEQYF	TGTGCCAGCAGTTCCCCGTGGCGGGGACTAGCGGGAGGGGGTCCCGAGCAGTACTTC
-	TRBD1	TRBV6-1	TRBJ1-2	15	CASSSRDRGAHGYTF	TGTGCCAGCAGTAGCCGGGACAGGGGGGCCCATGGCTACACCTTC
few	-	TRBV27	TRBJ2-7	15	CASSLSPFPYYEQYF	TGTGCCAGCAGTTTATCCCCCTTTCCCTACTACGAGCAGTACTTC
-	-	TRBV6-6	TRBJ2-2	15	CASSSRAGNPGELFF	TGTGCCAGCAGTTCCCGGGCGGGAAATCCCGGGGAGCTGTTTTTT
-	-	TRBV19	TRBJ2-7	17	CASSHYEGLWGTYEQYF	TGTGCCAGTAGTCACTATGAGGGGCTTTGGGGCACCTACGAGCAGTACTTC
-	-	TRBV27	TRBJ2-3	15	CASSFSAPGTDTQYF	TGTGCCAGCAGTTTTTCCGCACCAGGAACAGATACGCAGTATTTT
-	TRBD1	TRBV27	TRBJ1-1	14	CASTPGQGIVEAFF	TGTGCCAGCACACCGGGACAGGGTATCGTTGAAGCTTTCTTT
few	TRBD2	TRBV5-1	TRBJ2-3	14	CASSFLADTDTQYF	TGCGCCAGCAGCTTCCTAGCGGACACAGATACGCAGTATTTT
few	TRBD2	TRBV19	TRBJ2-3	14	CASKKREGLDTQYF	TGTGCCAGTAAAAAGCGGGAGGGCTTAGATACGCAGTATTTT
-	-	TRBV7-2	TRBJ2-5	14	CASSWLGERETQYF	TGTGCCAGCAGCTGGTTGGGGGAGAGAGAGACCCAGTACTTC
-	TRBD2	TRBV27	TRBJ2-1	15	CASSLAGGTYNEQFF	TGTGCCAGCAGTTTAGCGGGGGGAACCTACAATGAGCAGTTCTTC
-	-	TRBV15	TRBJ2-3	15	CATSRDARWGDTQYF	TGTGCCACCAGCAGAGACGCCAGATGGGGAGATACGCAGTATTTT
-	-	TRBV7-9	TRBJ1-1	14	CASSPTGLRAEAFF	TGTGCCAGCAGCCCCACGGGGTTACGCGCTGAAGCTTTCTTT
-	TRBD2	TRBV29-1	TRBJ2-1	16	CSVQFRYSGMGNEQFF	TGCAGCGTTCAATTTCGTTATAGCGGGATGGGGAATGAGCAGTTCTTC
-	TRBD2	TRBV27	TRBJ2-1	16	CASSLKRTSGIKEQFF	TGTGCCAGCAGTTTAAAGAGGACTAGCGGGATCAAGGAGCAGTTCTTC
-	TRBD2	TRBV27	TRBJ2-7	13	CASSGTSGDEQYF	TGTGCCAGCAGCGGGACTAGCGGTGACGAGCAGTACTTC
few	-	TRBV10-3	TRBJ2-3	14	CAISLATSTDTQYF	TGTGCCATCAGTCTAGCGACTAGCACAGATACGCAGTATTTT
-	TRBD1	TRBV9	TRBJ2-1	15	CASSIGQGPGNEQFF	TGTGCCAGCAGCATTGGACAGGGGCCTGGGAATGAGCAGTTCTTC
few	-	TRBV2	TRBJ2-3	14	CASSVGGEKDTQYF	TGTGCCAGCAGTGTCGGAGGGGAGAAAGATACGCAGTATTTT
-	-	TRBV4-1	TRBJ1-1	15	CASSQGVSAETEAFF	TGCGCCAGCAGCCAAGGTGTGTCGGCAGAAACTGAAGCTTTCTTT
few	-	TRBV30	TRBJ1-6	14	CAWRAAGYNSPLHF	TGTGCCTGGAGGGCGGCGGGATATAATTCACCCCTCCACTTT
-	TRBD2	TRBV2	TRBJ2-3	17	CASSEGGAGGLGDTQYF	TGTGCCAGCAGTGAAGGGGGAGCGGGGGGGCTCGGAGATACGCAGTATTTT
-	TRBD1	TRBV9	TRBJ2-7	17	CASSVGPTGTVSYEQYF	TGTGCCAGCAGCGTAGGGCCCACCGGGACAGTTTCCTACGAGCAGTACTTC
-	-	TRBV7-1	TRBJ1-4	16	CASSSSRGGFFEKLFF	TGTGCCAGCAGCTCCTCGCGAGGGGGGTTTTTCGAAAAACTGTTTTTT
-	-	TRBV18	TRBJ2-7	17	CASSPPGSIRGSYEQYF	TGTGCCAGCTCACCACCGGGCTCCATCCGGGGGTCCTACGAGCAGTACTTC
-	-	TRBV6-1	TRBJ1-1	15	CASSDGGRKDTEAFF	TGTGCCAGCAGTGACGGGGGAAGGAAGGACACTGAAGCTTTCTTT
-	-	TRBV7-9	TRBJ2-5	15	CASSSPDSTQETQYF	TGTGCCAGCAGCTCCCCGGACAGCACCCAAGAGACCCAGTACTTC
-	-	TRBV5-4	TRBJ1-6	14	CASRRDTDNSPLHF	TGTGCCAGCAGGAGGGACACTGATAATTCACCCCTCCACTTT
-	-	TRBV28	TRBJ1-1	14	CASSSGWGNTEAFF	TGTGCCAGCAGCTCCGGTTGGGGGAACACTGAAGCTTTCTTT
-	-	TRBV6-1	TRBJ1-2	13	CASSLPSRGGYTF	TGTGCCAGCAGCCTCCCAAGTCGCGGTGGCTACACCTTC
-	-	TRBV5-1	TRBJ1-4	16	CASSYSGAATNEKLFF	TGCGCCAGCAGCTATTCAGGAGCGGCCACTAATGAAAAACTGTTTTTT
-	-	TRBV7-9	TRBJ2-1	16	CASSLALSGAYNEQFF	TGTGCCAGCAGCTTAGCGCTGTCAGGGGCCTACAATGAGCAGTTCTTC
-	-	TRBV4-1	TRBJ2-4	19	CASSQEPGGSKVAKNIQYF	TGCGCCAGCAGCCAAGAACCAGGTGGGAGTAAAGTGGCCAAAAACATTCAGTACTTC
-	TRBD2	TRBV5-1	TRBJ2-1	15	CASTIAGGVYNEQFF	TGCGCCAGCACCATAGCGGGAGGGGTTTACAATGAGCAGTTCTTC
-	-	TRBV27	TRBJ2-3	14	CASSLRLSTDTQYF	TGTGCCAGCAGTTTACGCCTTAGCACAGATACGCAGTATTTT
-	-	TRBV4-1	TRBJ1-2	15	CASSQRGEAGYGYTF	TGCGCCAGCAGCCAAAGGGGCGAAGCCGGATATGGCTACACCTTC
once	-	TRBV14	TRBJ2-7	13	CASSLSMGGEQYF	TGTGCCAGCAGCCTTTCGATGGGGGGAGAGCAGTACTTC
few	-	TRBV7-2	TRBJ1-2	15	CASSLESGVYYGYTF	TGTGCCAGCAGCTTAGAATCAGGGGTTTACTATGGCTACACCTTC
-	TRBD2	TRBV7-2	TRBJ2-7	14	CASSRLAGAYEQYF	TGTGCCAGCAGCCGACTAGCGGGGGCCTACGAGCAGTACTTC